This is a list of T cell receptor beta chains from one sample in a study of human T cells and chemical hapten exposure. TCRdb re-derived calls from the RACE reads in MiXCR, one entry per CDR3 protein. The sample includes about 160,000 distinct CDR3 sequences, around 30% of them seen just once. The sample was whole blood, taken in connection with sensitization to the hapten diphenylcyclopropenone (DPC). The source of these receptors is a woman aged 18-35 years with alopecia areata. Some clones in this sample may be carry-over from other donors' samples. Each CDR3 is given with its conserved first and last residue. Fields, in order: clone size, V gene, D gene, J gene, CDR3 DNA, CDR3 protein. D genes are given only for firm matches. Clone size is shown for a subset of rows, as once, few, many or a class of expanded clone.

>.|TRBV14|.|TRBJ2-7
TGTGCCAGCAGCCATTCCCCTTACTACGAGCAGTACTTC
CASSHSPYYEQYF
>.|TRBV3-1|TRBD2|TRBJ2-1
TGTGCCAGCAGCCCCGGCCTAGCGGAAACTTACAATGAGCAGTTCTTC
CASSPGLAETYNEQFF
>few|TRBV9|TRBD2|TRBJ2-1
TGTGCCAGCAGCCGGTCGACTAGCGGGTACAATGAGCAGTTCTTC
CASSRSTSGYNEQFF
>.|TRBV19|TRBD1|TRBJ2-7
TGTGCCAGTACCCCCGGGACAGGGGGTCCCTACGAGCAGTACTTC
CASTPGTGGPYEQYF
>.|TRBV7-3|.|TRBJ1-1
TGTGCCAGCAGCCCCTCACACGTCCTGAGGAACACTGAAGCTTTCTTT
CASSPSHVLRNTEAFF
>.|TRBV20-1|TRBD1|TRBJ1-2
TGCATTCCACCCGGGGGGGACAGGGGCGCTAGTGGCTACACCTTC
CIPPGGDRGASGYTF
>few|TRBV29-1|.|TRBJ2-7
TGCAGCGTTGAACCCCTTAAAGCCGAGCAGTACTTC
CSVEPLKAEQYF
>.|TRBV4-1|.|TRBJ2-7
TGCGCCAGCAGCCCCAGGGACGGAACCTACGAGCAGTACTTC
CASSPRDGTYEQYF
>.|TRBV5-5|TRBD1|TRBJ1-2
TGTGCCAGCAGCTTGGACAGGGGATTTAACTATGGCTACACCTTC
CASSLDRGFNYGYTF
>.|TRBV27|TRBD2|TRBJ2-3
TGTGCCAGCAGCCCGCATTGGGGGACTAGCGACACAGATACGCAGTATTTT
CASSPHWGTSDTDTQYF
>few|TRBV5-1|.|TRBJ2-6
TGCGCCAGCAGCCAACAGGGTTCTGGGGCCAACGTCCTGACTTTC
CASSQQGSGANVLTF
>.|TRBV4-1|TRBD2|TRBJ2-3
TGCGCCAGCCAGGCGGCGGGGGGGCGAGCAGATACGCAGTATTTT
CASQAAGGRADTQYF
>.|TRBV29-1|.|TRBJ1-5
TGCAGCGTTGGATCGGGTTATCAGCCCCAGCATTTT
CSVGSGYQPQHF
>many|TRBV29-1|TRBD2|TRBJ2-2
TGCAGCGTTGGCCGGGGGGGGAACACCGGGGAGCTGTTTTTT
CSVGRGGNTGELFF
>.|TRBV6-5|TRBD1|TRBJ1-4
TGTGCCAGCAGTCACAGGGGCGGAATTTTT
CASSHRGGIF
>few|TRBV29-1|.|TRBJ1-1
TGCAGCGTTGGCGAAGGGAACACTGAAGCTTTCTTT
CSVGEGNTEAFF
>.|TRBV2|.|TRBJ2-4
TGTGCCAGCAGTGTGAACGGACTCAATGCGGACATTCAGTACTTC
CASSVNGLNADIQYF
>few|TRBV29-1|.|TRBJ2-7
TGCAGCGTTGAACAGGCTTACGAGCAGTACTTC
CSVEQAYEQYF
>.|TRBV20-1|.|TRBJ1-2
TGCAGTGCTAGCGGTATAGTAGGCTACACCTTC
CSASGIVGYTF
>.|TRBV5-1|.|TRBJ2-2
TGCGCCAGCAGCAGAAACGCGAACACCGGGGAGCTGTTTTTT
CASSRNANTGELFF
>.|TRBV2|.|TRBJ2-1
TGTGCCAGCAGTGAAGTTTGGCGGGCCTCCTACAATGAGCAGTTCTTC
CASSEVWRASYNEQFF
>.|TRBV20-1|.|TRBJ2-1
TGCAGTGCTAGTAGGGCTGATGAGCAGTTCTTC
CSASRADEQFF
>few|TRBV9|.|TRBJ1-1
TGTGCCAGCAGCGTCCCCGACGGAAACACTGAAGCTTTCTTT
CASSVPDGNTEAFF
>once|TRBV14|.|TRBJ2-7
TGTGCCAGCAGCCAAGATCTGGTCGAGCAGTACTTC
CASSQDLVEQYF